The 28 T cell receptor beta chains in this list originate from one sample, sequenced in a study of somatic mutations in cytotoxic T cells in rheumatoid arthritis. This table comes from immunoSEQ multiplex PCR, and its TCRdb copy is limited to in-frame clones, with some not included. The sample lists approximately 5,000 clones, about 82% occurring once. Source material: CD8+ T cells sorted from blood. Receptors originate from a woman aged 45-59 years with rheumatoid arthritis.

This clone was seen a handful of times. The rearrangement links TRBV29-1 to TRBJ2-3; possibly TRBD1 for D (6 bases). The CDR3 extends over 14 amino acids. Germline-derived CDR1 and CDR2 are SQVTM and ANQGSEA. The V gene lost 3 bases and the J gene lost 1 base, with 11 bases spanning the gap. In nucleotides, the CDR3 is TGCAGCGTTGACGCAGGGGTAGGCACAGATACGCAGTATTTT. Protein sequence: CSVDAGVGTDTQYF.

The V call is TRBV10-2, the J call TRBJ2-3, with 9 bases matching TRBD2. CDR3 length: 16 amino acids. V lost 7 bases to trimming and J lost 6 bases; unmatched junction nucleotides: 14. Germline V lookup: CDR1 WSHSY, CDR2 SAAADI. The CDR3 nucleotides are TGCGCCAGCATTCCGCGGCGGGAGGGCCTCTTTGATACGCAGTATTTT. This encodes CASIPRREGLFDTQYF.

The gene calls are TRBV27 and TRBJ2-1; TRBD2 matches at 7 bases. The J segment lost 7 bases and the V segment lost 2 bases, leaving 11 bases of the junction unmatched. CDR3 length equals 16 residues. Germline V gene lookup returns CDR1 MNHEY and CDR2 SMNVEV (reference sequence). The CDR3 loop reads CASSLSRAGWYNEQFF. The CDR3 nucleotides read TGTGCCAGCAGTTTAAGCCGAGCGGGATGGTATAATGAGCAGTTCTTC.

The chain couples TRBV7-9 to TRBJ2-2, with TRBD1 matching over 7 bases. V lost 6 bases and J lost 4; bases outside the gene matches: 11. The CDR3 consists of 16 residues. CDR1 is SEHNR and CDR2 is FQNEAQ in the germline V gene (reference sequence). CDR3 protein: CASSRPGTEGTGELFF. The CDR3 region has the DNA TGTGCCAGCAGTCGCCCCGGGACAGAAGGCACCGGGGAGCTGTTTTTT.

The chain employs TRBV20-1 and TRBJ2-5, with TRBD2 as a possible D gene (5 bases). Trimming removed 4 bases from V and 4 bases from J, with 7 bases in between. The CDR3 runs 11 residues. Germline CDR1 and CDR2: DFQATT and SNEGSKA (reference sequence). This CDR3 reads CSAISGETQYF. The CDR3, as DNA: TGCAGTGCTATCAGCGGAGAGACCCAGTACTTC.

The V and J genes are TRBV9 and TRBJ1-1; possibly TRBD1 for D (6 bases). Trimming shortened V by 0 bases and J by 0 bases, and 15 bases separated the two germline ends. The CDR3 contains 17 residues. From germline, CDR1 is SGDLS and CDR2 YYNGEE. The CDR3 here is CASSVDGGIDLNTEAFF. The CDR3 DNA reads as TGTGCCAGCAGCGTAGATGGGGGCATAGATTTGAACACTGAAGCTTTCTTT.

The chain couples TRBV4-1 to TRBJ2-1, with D maybe TRBD2 (5 bases). CDR3 length: 17 amino acids. Germline CDR1 is MGHRA and CDR2 is YSYEKL. V dropped 4 bases and J dropped 3 bases, with 19 bases sitting between them. CDR3 nucleotides: TGCGCCAGCAGCCCAAAGGCTAGCTCGGATCTCTACAATGAGCAGTTCTTC. Protein product: CASSPKASSDLYNEQFF.

This chain links TRBV6-1 with TRBJ2-7; 8 bases are a match to TRBD2. Germline V gene sequence: CDR1 MNHNS, CDR2 SASEGT. The CDR3 is made up of 12 amino acids. V was pared by 9 bases and J by 6 bases, with 7 bases of the junction left unmatched. This CDR3 is CASSAGVSEQYF. For the CDR3, the DNA is TGTGCCAGTTCAGCGGGAGTAAGCGAGCAGTACTTC.

The CDR3 reads CSVDQGLEDEQYF. CDR3 nucleotides: TGCAGCGTTGACCAGGGTCTCGAGGACGAGCAGTACTTC. V is TRBV29-1 and J is TRBJ2-7; possible D gene TRBD1, 5 bases. Germline lookup yields CDR1 SQVTM and CDR2 ANQGSEA. There are 13 residues in the CDR3. V lost 3 bases and J lost 5, with 14 bases in between.

The rearrangement uses TRBV4-1 and TRBJ1-5; no definite D call. V was pared by 2 bases and J by 4 bases, with 12 bases between. The CDR3 totals 15 residues. The V gene's germline CDR1 is MGHRA and CDR2 YSYEKL. The DNA of the CDR3 is TGCGCCAGCAGCCAAAACCCTCCGGGGAATCAGCCCCAGCATTTT. Its protein product is CASSQNPPGNQPQHF.

The chain links TRBV13 to TRBJ1-1; 8 bases are shared with TRBD1. The V gene end was trimmed by 8 bases and the J gene end by 11 bases; junction bases not matched to a gene: 7. The CDR3 loop spans 11 amino acids. CDR1 PRHDT and CDR2 FYEKMQ come from the germline V gene (reference sequence). CDR3 coding DNA: TGTGCCAGCGGCCAGGGGGCTTTGGCTTTCTTT. Translation gives CASGQGALAFF. The full variable domain, its missing parts supplied by reference TRBV13 and TRBJ1-1, is AAGVIQSPRHLIKEKRETATLKCYPIPRHDTVYWYQQGPGQDPQFLISFYEKMQSDKGSIPDRFSAQQFSDYHSELNMSSLELGDSALYFCASGQGALAFFGQGTRLTVV.

The chain recombines TRBV7-9 with TRBJ2-1, with 13 bases fitting TRBD2. Germline V gives CDR1 SEHNR, CDR2 FQNEAQ (reference sequence). The CDR3 is 18 amino acids. J gave up 8 bases and V 4 bases, and 14 bases lay outside the gene matches. CDR3: CASSSPLPLAGGGYEQFF. DNA for the CDR3: TGTGCCAGCAGCTCACCACTCCCACTAGCGGGGGGGGGCTATGAGCAGTTCTTC.

The genes are TRBV9 and TRBJ1-5; tentative D call: TRBD1 (6 bases). The V end lost 3 bases, the J end lost 5 bases, and 15 bases lay between the germline ends. Germline V gives CDR1 SGDLS, CDR2 YYNGEE. This CDR3 spans 15 amino acids. CDR3 sequence reads: CASSAGGGGDQPQHF. The CDR3 DNA sequence: TGTGCCAGCAGCGCGGGGGGGGGCGGAGATCAGCCCCAGCATTTT.

This chain links TRBV11-2 with TRBJ1-1; D is ambiguous. V lost 1 base and J lost 5, with 11 bases in between. CDR1 is SGHAT and CDR2 is FQNNGV in the germline V gene. CDR3 length: 14 amino acids. The CDR3 region is CASSLGGGQTEAFF. CDR3 DNA: TGTGCCAGCAGCTTAGGTGGCGGTCAAACTGAAGCTTTCTTT.

The chain links TRBV6-1 to TRBJ2-3; 11 bases line up with TRBD1. Germline CDR1 is MNHNS and CDR2 is SASEGT. The J segment lost 4 bases and the V segment lost 1 base, leaving 7 bases of the junction unmatched. This CDR3 has 17 amino acids. The CDR3 here is CASSEEGTGGLADTQYF. The CDR3 nucleotides are TGTGCCAGCAGTGAAGAGGGGACAGGGGGGTTAGCAGATACGCAGTATTTT.

J is TRBJ2-5 and V is TRBV10-2; 9 bases are shared with TRBD1. Trimming cost V 6 bases and J 11 bases; bases outside gene matches: 10. The CDR3 is 13 amino acids. From germline, CDR1 is WSHSY and CDR2 SAAADI. The CDR3 loop reads CASRQGADKVQYF. The CDR3 region has the DNA TGCGCCAGCAGACAGGGGGCGGACAAGGTGCAGTACTTC.

The V call is TRBV10-1, the J call TRBJ2-1, with D possibly being TRBD2 (6 bases). Trimming took off 7 bases at V and 1 base at J, with 20 bases between the two ends. Germline-derived CDR1 and CDR2 are WNHNN and SYGVQD (reference sequence). The length of the CDR3 is 17 residues. The CDR3 reads CASTIPRRDCSYNEQFF. The CDR3 DNA reads TGCGCCAGCACAATTCCCCGCCGGGACTGTTCCTACAATGAGCAGTTCTTC.

This sequence joins TRBV5-4 and TRBJ2-7; TRBD2 matches at 7 bases. The germline gives CDR1 SGHNT, CDR2 YYREEE (reference sequence). The CDR3 spans 13 residues. The V gene end was trimmed by 4 bases and the J gene end by 4 bases; junction bases not matched to a gene: 5. The CDR3 loop is CASSPAGEYEQYF. The CDR3 DNA is TGTGCCAGCAGCCCCGCGGGGGAATACGAGCAGTACTTC.

The V and J genes are TRBV11-3 and TRBJ2-3; perhaps TRBD2 as D (5 bases). Germline V gene data show CDR1 as SGHNT and CDR2 as YENEEA. The V end lost 5 bases, the J end lost 5 bases, and 11 bases lay between the germline ends. The CDR3 length is 13 residues. Here the CDR3 DNA reads TGTGCCAGCAGCCTCCTAAGCGGAGATACGCAGTATTTT. Translating it yields CASSLLSGDTQYF.

CDR3 protein: CASSLAAPGGVETQYF. CDR3 coding DNA: TGTGCCAGCAGCTTAGCTGCACCTGGGGGGGTGGAGACCCAGTACTTC. This rearrangement joins TRBV7-8 to TRBJ2-5; 7 bases fit TRBD2. Per the germline V gene, CDR1 is SGHVS and CDR2 is FQNEAQ. After removal of 0 bases from V and 5 bases from J, the junction contained 9 bases not matched to a gene. This CDR3 has 16 amino acids.

The genes are TRBV28 and TRBJ1-4; D might be TRBD1 (6 bases). The CDR3 totals 17 residues. Germline loops: CDR1 MDHEN, CDR2 SYDVKM. V was cut by 2 bases and J by 6 bases, with 19 bases left in between. CDR3: CASSLVAWGTIDEKLFF. As DNA, the CDR3 is TGTGCCAGCAGTTTAGTGGCTTGGGGGACAATAGATGAAAAACTGTTTTTT.

V is TRBV6-5 and J is TRBJ2-3, with 8 bases fitting TRBD2. This CDR3 comprises 15 residues. The V segment lost 2 bases and the J segment 4 bases; nucleotides outside the gene matches: 5. The V gene's germline CDR1 is MNHEY and CDR2 SVGAGI. Here the CDR3 reads CASSYNGGGPDTQYF. The CDR3, as DNA: TGTGCCAGCAGTTACAACGGGGGGGGGCCAGATACGCAGTATTTT.

J is TRBJ2-7 and V is TRBV6-1; TRBD1 matches at 7 bases. This CDR3 has 13 amino acids. V shed 5 bases, J shed 2 bases, and the junction held 3 bases outside the gene matches. Germline V CDR1 and CDR2: MNHNS, SASEGT. DNA for the CDR3: TGTGCCAGCAGTTCGACAGGGCCCTACGAGCAGTACTTC. Its translation: CASSSTGPYEQYF.

The chain employs TRBV29-1 and TRBJ1-1; D gene unclear. The V gene lost 4 bases and the J gene lost 0 bases, with 3 bases spanning the gap. In germline, CDR1 is SQVTM, CDR2 ANQGSEA. This CDR3 contains 11 residues. The CDR3 region has the DNA TGCAGCGTTGCAATGAACACTGAAGCTTTCTTT. Translation gives CSVAMNTEAFF.

V and J are TRBV27 and TRBJ2-7, with a weak D call TRBD1 (5 bases). The CDR3 length is 14 residues. The germline CDR1 and CDR2 sequences are MNHEY and SMNVEV (reference sequence). With 5 bases removed from V and 6 bases from J, the gap between germline ends came to 17 bases. The CDR3 loop is CASSQTGPQGEQYF. CDR3 bases: TGTGCCAGCAGTCAAACCGGGCCCCAGGGCGAGCAGTACTTC.

The sample holds one count of this clone. The chain links TRBV29-1 to TRBJ2-1, with D tentatively TRBD1 (5 bases). Germline V CDR1 and CDR2: SQVTM, ANQGSEA. The CDR3 runs to 14 residues. V was cut by 4 bases and J by 1 base, with 11 bases left in between. The CDR3 DNA follows: TGCAGCGTTGGATGGGGCGGTTCCTACAATGAGCAGTTCTTC. This translates into CSVGWGGSYNEQFF.

The chain recombines TRBV12-5 with TRBJ1-5; the D is unclear. Germline lookup yields CDR1 LGHNT and CDR2 FRNRAP. V was pared by 5 bases and J by 1 base, with 9 bases between. This CDR3 has 14 amino acids. CDR3 DNA sequence: TGTGCTAGTGGTGCAGGAGGGAGCAATCAGCCCCAGCATTTT. Translating gives CASGAGGSNQPQHF.

The gene calls are TRBV9 and TRBJ1-2; 7 bases fit TRBD1. The trim removed 3 bases at V and 3 bases at J, leaving 2 bases unmatched. The V gene's germline CDR1 is SGDLS and CDR2 YYNGEE. There are 13 residues in the CDR3. The CDR3 DNA is TGTGCCAGCAGCGATGGGACAGACTATGGCTACACCTTC. This translates into CASSDGTDYGYTF.